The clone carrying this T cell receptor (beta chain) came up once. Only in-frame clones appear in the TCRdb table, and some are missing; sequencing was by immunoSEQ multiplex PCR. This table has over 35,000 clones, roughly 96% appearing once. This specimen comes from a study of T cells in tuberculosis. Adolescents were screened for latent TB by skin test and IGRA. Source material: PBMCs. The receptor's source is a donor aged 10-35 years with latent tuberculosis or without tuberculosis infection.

The CDR3 reads CASSSGGTGVYEQYF. CDR3 DNA: TGTGCCAGCAGCTCGGGCGGGACAGGGGTGTACGAGCAGTACTTC. The rearrangement uses TRBV6-1 and TRBJ2-7, with 10 bases aligning to TRBD1. This CDR3 comprises 15 residues. J lost 4 bases, V lost 6 bases, and 9 bases had no gene match. Germline lookup yields CDR1 MNHNS and CDR2 SASEGT.